A single T cell receptor (beta chain) is shown here with its context. As yet, its antigen is unknown. Both 60 Vbeta primers and 13 Jbeta primers went into the PCR. Using immunoSEQ multiplex PCR, the repertoire was profiled, and TCRdb retains in-frame clones only, with some absent. The repertoire includes about 130,000 clones, about 85% of them detected once, and 1.5% to 2% sits in the top ten. The data originate from a study of cytomegalovirus exposure and HLA in healthy donors. Broader study findings: Being productive about 87% or about 30% of the time was typical of most TCR beta V segments in an earlier analysis. Sequencing artifact likely explains a cluster of highly shared sequence variants. When a later analysis was performed, an Asian-associated ancestry cluster reportedly had fewer N-insertions than the approximately 690-donor mean.

The CDR3 spans 14 residues. Looked up from germline, CDR1 is LGHNA and CDR2 is YNFKEQ. J gave up 2 bases and V 4 bases, and 4 bases lay outside the gene matches. Donors counted as nominally healthy when sampled, yet unrecorded immune exposures were likely. The TCR originated in a boy between 10 and 17 years old in good health and CMV-seronegative. Source material: PBMCs. V usage is TRBV4-2 and J usage is TRBJ1-1, with TRBD1 matching 7 bases. The CDR3 bases are TGTGCCAGCAGCCCTCAGGGGGGCAACACTGAAGCTTTCTTT. It codes for CASSPQGGNTEAFF.